A single sample is the source of the 2 T cell receptor beta chains below, sequenced in a study of CD4 T cells in relation to SARS-CoV-2 and coronaviruses. TCRdb keeps only in-frame clones here, not all; method: immunoSEQ multiplex PCR. Of about 54,000 clones listed, about 91% are singletons. Sequencing was performed on naive CD4+ T cells from PBMCs. Indicated subset: naive CD4+ T cells isolated by negative enrichment. Receptors were obtained from an adult with COVID-19.

The chain uses TRBV24-1 and TRBJ2-1, with a weak D call TRBD2 (6 bases). The germline gives CDR1 KGHDR, CDR2 SFDVKD. The ends were cut back, 7 bases at V and 7 bases at J, with 16 bases in the middle. The CDR3 contains 14 residues. Here the CDR3 reads CATRDPGDDNEQFF. DNA for the CDR3: TGTGCCACCAGGGACCCGGGAGATGATAATGAGCAGTTCTTC.

This chain joins TRBV5-8 and TRBJ2-2, with D possibly being TRBD1 (5 bases). Germline V lookup: CDR1 SGHTS, CDR2 YDEGEE. The length of the CDR3 is 12 residues. Trimming stripped 5 bases from V and 7 bases from J, with 9 bases between. The CDR3 DNA sequence: TGTGCCAGCAGGCCGCAGGGCGGGGAGCTGTTTTTT. It specifies CASRPQGGELFF.